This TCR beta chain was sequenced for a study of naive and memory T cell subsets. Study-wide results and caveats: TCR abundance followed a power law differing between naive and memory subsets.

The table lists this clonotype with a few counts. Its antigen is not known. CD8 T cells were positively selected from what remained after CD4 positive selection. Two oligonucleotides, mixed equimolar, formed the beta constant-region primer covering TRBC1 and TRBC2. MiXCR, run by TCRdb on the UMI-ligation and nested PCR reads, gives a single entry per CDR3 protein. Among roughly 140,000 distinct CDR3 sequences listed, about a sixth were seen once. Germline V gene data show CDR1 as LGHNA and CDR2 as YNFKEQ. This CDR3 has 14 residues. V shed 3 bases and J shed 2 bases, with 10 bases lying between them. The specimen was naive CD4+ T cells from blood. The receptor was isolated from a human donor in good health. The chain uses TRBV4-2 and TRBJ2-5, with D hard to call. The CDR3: CASSQVVIQETQYF. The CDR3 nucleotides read TGTGCCAGCAGCCAGGTGGTCATTCAAGAGACCCAGTACTTC.